The clone carrying this TCR beta chain was seen a few times. Its antigen is not known. The study reverse transcribed the entire isolated RNA, so it sequenced expressed TCRB transcripts. Measured with immunoSEQ multiplex PCR; TCRdb has only the in-frame clones, and not every one. The sample gives fewer than 200,000 clones, around 8.5% of which show up once; almost 0.65% is in the top ten. Germline values: CDR1 SGHTA, CDR2 FQGNSA. CDR3 length equals 16 residues. The V end lost 1 base, the J end lost 0 bases, and 10 bases lay between the germline ends. This entry is derived from a study of beta chain features in type 1 diabetes. General observations from the study: Naive, central memory and regulatory TCRB repertoires appeared more similar among patients than healthy donors.

Only one heparinised blood draw was taken per donor, and its volume averaged about 120 mL. The sequenced material came from central memory CD4+ T cells from blood. The V and J genes are TRBV7-2 and TRBJ2-1; D gene uncertain. This TCR derives from a young man in good health. The CDR3 DNA reads as TGTGCCAGCAGCTTAGACTTTGATAGCTCCTACAATGAGCAGTTCTTC. Translation gives CASSLDFDSSYNEQFF.